A single sample gave rise to the 17 T cell receptor beta chains below, sequenced in a study of T cells in Graves' hyperthyroidism and ophthalmopathy. Amplified TCR beta CDR3 regions came from RNA transcripts. HTBI primers were the set used in a first-round RT-PCR of the TCR CDR3. Each CDR3 protein is one row after TCRdb ran MiXCR on the multiplex PCR reads. This sample carries 500,000 to 600,000 distinct CDR3 sequences, under 60% of them seen once, and the ten largest clones take about 20%. The sample taken for sequencing was peripheral blood or thyroid tissue (not recorded which). These TCRs come from an adult woman with Graves' disease, either hyperthyroidism or ophthalmopathy (not recorded which).

This clonotype was seen once. This rearrangement joins TRBV29-1 to TRBJ1-1; TRBD1 is a possible D gene (5 bases). Germline V gives CDR1 SQVTM, CDR2 ANQGSEA. V was trimmed by 1 base and J by 4 bases, leaving 7 bases between them. CDR3 size: 12 residues. CDR3 loop: CSVEVGTTEAFF. The CDR3 DNA reads TGCAGCGTTGAAGTAGGGACCACTGAAGCTTTCTTT.

The chain recombines TRBV7-9 with TRBJ1-1; 9 nucleotides line up with TRBD1. The CDR3 has 15 amino acids. Unmatched junction bases numbered 9, after V lost 4 bases and J lost 6 bases. CDR1 is SEHNR, CDR2 FQNEAQ, per germline (reference sequence). Written as DNA, the CDR3 is TGTGCCAGCAGCTCCAACCGGGACAGGGTCCCTGAAGCTTTCTTT. This translates into CASSSNRDRVPEAFF.

About this clonotype itself: This clone may be a read error of a much larger clone one base away. The chain couples TRBV30 to TRBJ1-2, with D unresolved. The length of the CDR3 is 11 residues. V was trimmed by 6 bases and J by 8 bases, leaving 13 bases between them. Looked up from germline, CDR1 is GTSNPN and CDR2 is SVGIG (reference sequence). CDR3 coding DNA: TGTGCCTGTGGACGGTCATTGGGCTACACCTTC. This encodes CACGRSLGYTF.

The table lists this clonotype with many counts. The gene calls are TRBV12-3 or TRBV12-4 and TRBJ2-2; unclear D gene. The CDR3 length is 14 residues. The V end lost 7 bases, the J end lost 1 base, and 10 bases lay between the germline ends. The CDR3 reads CASIMILNTGELFF. In DNA form, the CDR3 reads TGTGCCAGCATTATGATACTGAACACCGGGGAGCTGTTTTTT.

About this clonotype: A single base separates this from a much larger clone, so it may be a read error. The genes are TRBV5-1 and TRBJ1-1; no definite D call. Germline V gene lookup returns CDR1 SGHRS and CDR2 YFSETQ. This CDR3 is built from 12 residues. The CDR3 sequence is CASSLDYTEASF. CDR3 coding DNA: TGCGCCAGCAGCCTGGACTACACTGAAGCTTCCTTT.

In this sample, this clonotype turned up many times. The chain carries TRBV29-1 and TRBJ2-7; 11 bases are shared with TRBD2. The CDR3 sequence is 15 residues long. The germline gives CDR1 SQVTM, CDR2 ANQGSEA. Germline trimming cut 8 bases from V and 2 bases from J; bases unmatched to any gene: 11. In nucleotides, the CDR3 is TGCAGCCCCCTCCCACTAGCGGGAGTTGCCTACGAGCAGTACTTC. Translation: CSPLPLAGVAYEQYF.

This clonotype showed up just a few times. This chain links TRBV11-2 with TRBJ1-1; D gene uncertain. Germline V gene sequence: CDR1 SGHAT, CDR2 FQNNGV. V lost 2 bases and J 3 bases, leaving 10 bases between the germline ends. The CDR3 has 14 amino acids. The CDR3 loop is CASSLLGLDTEAFF. The CDR3 DNA is TGTGCCAGCAGCTTACTAGGACTAGACACTGAAGCTTTCTTT.

There are many counts of this clonotype. The chain carries TRBV7-9 and TRBJ2-5; D remains unclear. Trimming shortened V by 5 bases and J by 4 bases, and 8 bases separated the two germline ends. The CDR3 spans 12 residues. The germline gives CDR1 SEHNR, CDR2 FQNEAQ (reference sequence). In nucleotides, the CDR3 is TGTGCCAGCAGCACGATGCTAGAGACCCAGTACTTC. It specifies CASSTMLETQYF.

Many counts were recorded for this clonotype. The V call is TRBV11-2, the J call TRBJ1-1; perhaps TRBD1 as D (5 bases). CDR1 and CDR2 from the germline V gene are SGHAT and FQNNGV. This CDR3 has 15 residues. The ends were cut back, 1 base at V and 1 base at J, with 10 bases in the middle. This CDR3 reads CASSLVGGGNTEAFF. The CDR3 DNA follows: TGTGCCAGCAGCTTAGTTGGGGGAGGGAACACTGAAGCTTTCTTT.

The J gene is TRBJ1-1, the V gene TRBV11-2; no definite D call. This CDR3 has 14 residues. V was pared by 5 bases and J by 5 bases, with 15 bases between. The germline V gene encodes CDR1 SGHAT and CDR2 FQNNGV. Written as DNA, the CDR3 is TGTGCCAGCAGCGTTAGGGCGCGGGGTACTGAAGCTTTCTTT. This translates into CASSVRARGTEAFF.

The chain employs TRBV10-3 and TRBJ1-2; D might be TRBD1 (5 bases). Germline-derived CDR1 and CDR2 are ENHRY and SYGVKD. V lost 9 bases, J lost 7 bases, and 18 bases lay in between. The CDR3 length is 13 residues. CDR3 residues: CAIANQGPGGYTF. Written as DNA, the CDR3 is TGTGCCATTGCCAACCAGGGTCCCGGTGGCTACACCTTC.

This clonotype has a count of ten or more. The chain recombines TRBV2 with TRBJ1-2; TRBD1 agrees at 8 bases. CDR3 length equals 14 residues. The junction had 5 bases not matched to a gene; V was cut back by 4 bases and J by 4 bases. Germline CDR1 is SNHLY and CDR2 is FYNNEI. The CDR3: CASSAAGGSYGYTF. The CDR3 DNA follows: TGTGCCAGCAGTGCCGCAGGGGGCTCCTATGGCTACACCTTC.

Ten or more counts support this clonotype. This chain joins TRBV5-6 and TRBJ1-1, with D unresolved. V was clipped by 1 base and J by 0 bases, with 10 bases between them. The CDR3 has 15 amino acids. Germline CDR1 is SGHDT and CDR2 is YYEEEE. The DNA of the CDR3 is TGTGCCAGCAGCTTGATTTTGAGGGTGAACACTGAAGCTTTCTTT. It translates to CASSLILRVNTEAFF.

This clonotype was seen repeatedly, ten times or more. The rearrangement links TRBV20-1 to TRBJ1-6; TRBD1 aligns across 9 bases. The CDR3 spans 15 residues. The trim removed 3 bases at V and 7 bases at J, leaving 7 bases unmatched. CDR1 and CDR2 (germline): DFQATT, SNEGSKA (reference sequence). CDR3 sequence reads: CSASNLGQGNSPLHF. In nucleotides, the CDR3 is TGCAGTGCTAGTAATCTGGGACAGGGCAATTCACCCCTCCACTTT.

At least ten counts were recorded for this clonotype. The chain employs TRBV12-3 or TRBV12-4 and TRBJ2-7; D uncertain. The V gene lost 7 bases and the J gene lost 5 bases, with 18 bases spanning the gap. The CDR3 loop spans 14 amino acids. CDR3 nucleotides: TGTGCCAGCACCCTGGGGAACTCATGGGACGAGCAGTACTTC. This sequence encodes CASTLGNSWDEQYF.

The chain uses TRBV2 and TRBJ2-5; TRBD2 matches 8 bases. Germline values: CDR1 SNHLY, CDR2 FYNNEI. V lost 6 bases to trimming and J lost 4 bases; unmatched junction nucleotides: 13. The CDR3 consists of 16 residues. For the CDR3, the DNA is TGTGCCAGCAGCGCGTCCGGGAGGGTCCTACTAGAGACCCAGTACTTC. It encodes CASSASGRVLLETQYF.

This clonotype has more than one count but fewer than ten. The chain links TRBV9 to TRBJ1-2, with D possibly being TRBD1 (5 bases). The CDR3 extends over 16 amino acids. V lost 4 bases and J lost 4, with 20 bases in between. Germline CDR1 is SGDLS and CDR2 is YYNGEE. The CDR3 nucleotides read TGTGCCAGCAGCCCCCCGGGGGACGCGATGTCCTATGGCTACACCTTC. It yields the protein CASSPPGDAMSYGYTF.